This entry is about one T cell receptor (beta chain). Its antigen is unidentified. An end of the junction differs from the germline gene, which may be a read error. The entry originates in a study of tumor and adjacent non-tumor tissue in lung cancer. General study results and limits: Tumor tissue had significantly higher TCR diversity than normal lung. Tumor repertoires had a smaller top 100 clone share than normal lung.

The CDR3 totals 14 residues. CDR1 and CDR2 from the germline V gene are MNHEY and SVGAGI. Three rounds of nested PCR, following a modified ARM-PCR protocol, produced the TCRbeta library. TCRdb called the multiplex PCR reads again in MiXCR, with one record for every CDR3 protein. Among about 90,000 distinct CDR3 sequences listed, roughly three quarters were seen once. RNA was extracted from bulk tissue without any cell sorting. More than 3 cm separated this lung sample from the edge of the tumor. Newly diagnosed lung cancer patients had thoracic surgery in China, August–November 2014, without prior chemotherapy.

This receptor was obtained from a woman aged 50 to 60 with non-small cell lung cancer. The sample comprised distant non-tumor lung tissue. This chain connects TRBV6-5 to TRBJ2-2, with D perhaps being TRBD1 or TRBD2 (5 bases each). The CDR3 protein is CASRGWLDTGEPFF. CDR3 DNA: TGTGCCAGCAGAGGCTGGTTGGACACCGGGGAGCCGTTTTTT.